This TCR beta chain was identified during a study of CD4 T cell repertoires in COVID-19. Study in general: Other coronavirus spike proteins restimulated relabeled CFSE-low cells expanded with IL-2 for approximately 9 days.

Samples came from patients recovered from mild-to-severe COVID-19. The table came from immunoSEQ multiplex PCR; TCRdb's copy has only in-frame clones and leaves some out. This sample has some 71,000 clones, with 83% found just once. As for this clone: Its antigen is not identified.

Whole-study results and caveats: Several top expanded SARS-CoV-2-reactive clonotypes were shared by two or three memory subsets.

Germline CDR1 is LGHDT and CDR2 is YNNKEL (reference sequence). Losses at the gene ends were 1 base for V and 6 bases for J; bases not matched to a gene: 3. CDR3 length: 14 residues. The sample in question was CD4+ T cells from peripheral blood, obtained after recovery from COVID-19. This chain joins TRBV3-1 (or the pseudogene TRBV3-2) and TRBJ2-3, with 8 bases fitting TRBD1. This TCR was sampled from a human donor who had COVID-19. CDR3 sequence: CASSQAGGMDTQYF. The CDR3, as DNA: TGTGCCAGCAGCCAAGCAGGGGGCATGGATACGCAGTATTTT.